One and the same sample provided the 18 T cell receptor beta chains below, sequenced in a study of blood T cell repertoires in COVID-19. The table came from immunoSEQ multiplex PCR; TCRdb's copy has only in-frame clones and leaves some out. The sample holds some 200,000 clones, 84% seen once. Specimen: peripheral blood. All receptors come from a woman older than 75 with COVID-19, enrolled during active disease.

The genes are TRBV5-1 and TRBJ1-1; D is perhaps TRBD1 (5 bases). With 3 bases removed from V and 1 base from J, the gap between germline ends came to 7 bases. This CDR3 contains 13 residues. CDR1 and CDR2 (germline): SGHRS, YFSETQ. This chain's CDR3 is CASSYDRNTEAFF. The CDR3 nucleotides read TGCGCCAGCAGCTATGACAGGAACACTGAAGCTTTCTTT. The variable domain in full, completed from reference TRBV5-1 and TRBJ1-1, reads KAGVTQTPRYLIKTRGQQVTLSCSPISGHRSVSWYQQTPGQGLQFLFEYFSETQRNKGNFPGRFSGRQFSNSRSEMNVSTLELGDSALYLCASSYDRNTEAFFGQGTRLTVV.

The chain employs TRBV6-2 or TRBV6-3 and TRBJ2-3; no clear D gene. Germline assignment: CDR1 MNHEY and CDR2 SVGEGT. Deletions cut 6 bases from V and 0 bases from J, with 13 bases between. CDR3 length equals 15 residues. Here the CDR3 reads CASSEIPGSTDTQYF. The CDR3, as DNA: TGTGCCAGCAGCGAGATACCCGGTAGCACAGATACGCAGTATTTT.

The chain recombines TRBV29-1 with TRBJ1-1; 7 bases align to TRBD1. This CDR3 contains 13 residues. With 1 base clipped from V and 4 bases from J, the junction kept 3 bases outside the gene matches. Germline V gene lookup returns CDR1 SQVTM and CDR2 ANQGSEA. The CDR3: CSVEAGGLTEAFF. The CDR3 DNA reads TGCAGCGTTGAAGCAGGGGGGCTCACTGAAGCTTTCTTT.

This chain uses TRBV18 with TRBJ1-2, with D possibly TRBD1 on 5 matching bases. In germline, CDR1 is KGHSH, CDR2 LQKENI. V was shortened by 0 bases and J by 0 bases, with 8 bases between the two germline ends. CDR3 length equals 15 residues. This chain's CDR3 is CASSPPTDPNYGYTF. Written as DNA, the CDR3 is TGTGCCAGCTCACCACCGACAGACCCTAACTATGGCTACACCTTC.

The chain uses TRBV6-5 and TRBJ1-3; D remains unclear. The CDR3 length is 14 residues. Trimming took 4 bases from V and 3 from J, leaving 10 bases between them. Germline V gene data show CDR1 as MNHEY and CDR2 as SVGAGI. The CDR3 sequence is CASSSEPDGNTIYF. CDR3 nucleotide sequence: TGTGCCAGCAGTTCGGAGCCGGATGGAAACACCATATATTTT.

This clone has a handful of counts. The chain has TRBV24-1 and TRBJ2-3, with 8 bases identical to TRBD1. V was pared by 3 bases and J by 3 bases, with 4 bases of the junction left unmatched. The CDR3 spans 15 residues. Germline CDR1 is KGHDR and CDR2 is SFDVKD. DNA for the CDR3: TGTGCCACCAGTGATCCTGGACAGGGAACAGATACGCAGTATTTT. Protein product: CATSDPGQGTDTQYF.

CDR3 nucleotide sequence: TGCGCCAGCAGCCAAGATGGGACTAGCACAGATACGCAGTATTTT. It specifies CASSQDGTSTDTQYF. V and J are TRBV4-1 and TRBJ2-3; possibly TRBD2 for D (6 bases). In germline, CDR1 is MGHRA, CDR2 YSYEKL. Trimming removed 0 bases at V and 0 bases at J, with 7 bases between. CDR3 length equals 15 residues.

V usage is TRBV7-9 and J usage is TRBJ1-2, with 8 bases fitting TRBD1. Per the germline V gene, CDR1 is SEHNR and CDR2 is FQNEAQ (reference sequence). V lost 3 bases to trimming and J lost 6 bases; unmatched junction nucleotides: 9. This CDR3 has 15 amino acids. The DNA for the CDR3 is TGTGCCAGCAGCTTCTCAGGGGGCCGAGGGGATGGCTACACCTTC. This encodes CASSFSGGRGDGYTF.

The chain is built from TRBV5-8 and TRBJ2-3; TRBD2 aligns across 15 bases. V lost 4 bases to trimming and J lost 8 bases; unmatched junction nucleotides: 14. Germline V CDR1 and CDR2: SGHTS, YDEGEE. This CDR3 comprises 18 residues. The CDR3 loop is CASSGGTSGGLHSSTQYF. DNA of the CDR3: TGTGCCAGCAGCGGCGGGACTAGCGGGGGGCTGCACAGTAGTACGCAGTATTTT.

V usage is TRBV30 and J usage is TRBJ1-4; D unclear. Germline V CDR1 and CDR2: GTSNPN, SVGIG (reference sequence). The length of the CDR3 is 15 residues. V dropped 7 bases and J dropped 0 bases, with 15 bases sitting between them. CDR3 region: CALGKFGTTNEKLFF. For the CDR3, the DNA is TGTGCCTTGGGTAAATTCGGGACAACTAATGAAAAACTGTTTTTT.

The chain couples TRBV28 to TRBJ2-2, with a possible D match to TRBD2 (5 bases). Germline CDR1 and CDR2: MDHEN and SYDVKM. With 5 bases removed from V and 0 bases from J, the gap between germline ends came to 10 bases. This CDR3 contains 15 residues. CDR3 region: CASSTGIPNTGELFF. The CDR3 nucleotides are TGTGCCAGCAGTACCGGGATCCCGAACACCGGGGAGCTGTTTTTT.

This chain links TRBV9 with TRBJ1-1; D remains unclear. The CDR3 has 15 residues. V lost 0 bases to trimming and J lost 0 bases, with 9 bases between them. Germline CDR1 is SGDLS and CDR2 is YYNGEE. CDR3 in DNA: TGTGCCAGCAGCGTAGATCTGCGGCTGAACACTGAAGCTTTCTTT. It translates to CASSVDLRLNTEAFF.

The chain couples TRBV10-3 to TRBJ2-5; TRBD2 might be the D (6 bases). This CDR3 has 13 amino acids. CDR1 ENHRY and CDR2 SYGVKD come from the germline V gene. The V end was cut by 2 bases, the J end by 5 bases, with 9 bases between. In DNA, the CDR3 is TGTGCCATCAGTGAGGGAGGGGCCGAGACCCAGTACTTC. Its protein product is CAISEGGAETQYF.

Only a few counts were recorded for this clone. This sequence joins TRBV27 and TRBJ2-4; TRBD1 is a possible D gene (5 bases). Germline CDR1 is MNHEY and CDR2 is SMNVEV (reference sequence). Trimming removed 5 bases from V and 2 bases from J, with 13 bases in between. This CDR3 has 15 amino acids. For the CDR3, the DNA is TGTGCCAGCAGTGCCGTTGGACAAACCAAAAACATTCAGTACTTC. Protein: CASSAVGQTKNIQYF.

The J gene is TRBJ1-5, the V gene TRBV30; D may be TRBD1 (6 bases). V was clipped by 1 base and J by 4 bases, with 8 bases between them. The CDR3 loop spans 13 amino acids. Germline lookup yields CDR1 GTSNPN and CDR2 SVGIG (reference sequence). In DNA, the CDR3 is TGTGCCTGGAGTGGGACAGCTAATCAGCCCCAGCATTTT. Amino acid sequence: CAWSGTANQPQHF. The full variable domain, rest sourced from reference TRBV30 and TRBJ1-5, is SQTIHQWPATLVQPVGSPLSLECTVEGTSNPNLYWYRQAAGRGLQLLFYSVGIGQISSEVPQNLSASRPQDRQFILSSKKLLLSDSGFYLCAWSGTANQPQHFGDGTRLSIL.

This clone was observed a handful of times. This chain joins TRBV7-8 and TRBJ1-2; D perhaps matches TRBD1 (6 bases). Trimming cost V 7 bases and J 0 bases, with 18 bases left between them. Germline V gene sequence: CDR1 SGHVS, CDR2 FQNEAQ. This CDR3 has 16 residues. This CDR3 is CASTPGTSEANYGYTF. In DNA, the CDR3 is TGTGCCAGCACTCCCGGGACATCAGAAGCTAACTATGGCTACACCTTC.

The CDR3 here is CASSKTGRGISGNTIYF. Here the CDR3 DNA reads TGTGCCAGCAGCAAAACGGGCCGCGGGATTTCTGGAAACACCATATATTTT. The rearrangement uses TRBV6-2 or TRBV6-3 and TRBJ1-3, with unresolved D. This CDR3 is built from 17 residues. The V gene's germline CDR1 is MNHEY and CDR2 SVGEGT. V was shortened by 6 bases and J by 1 base, with 19 bases between the two germline ends.

A note on this clone: This sample includes further DNA sequences coding for the same CDR3. This chain uses TRBV5-1 with TRBJ1-2; the D gene is possibly TRBD1 (6 bases). The CDR3 loop spans 13 amino acids. V was pared by 8 bases and J by 3 bases, with 14 bases between. Germline CDR1 reads SGHRS; CDR2 reads YFSETQ. The CDR3 nucleotides read TGCGCCAGTTCGACAGGTGGCGACTATGGCTACACCTTC. Translation gives CASSTGGDYGYTF.